Each of the 3 T cell receptor beta chains below was sequenced from the same sample in a study of blood T cell repertoires in COVID-19. Method: immunoSEQ multiplex PCR; TCRdb's copy keeps in-frame clones and lacks some. The profile shows about 410,000 clones, roughly 88% of them singletons. The sample comprised PBMCs or T cells enriched from blood (not recorded which). The receptors stem from a young man who had recovered from COVID-19.

A few counts support this clone. This chain joins TRBV2 and TRBJ1-1; a weak D match, TRBD1 (5 bases). Germline V CDR1 and CDR2: SNHLY, FYNNEI. V dropped 6 bases and J dropped 7 bases, with 9 bases sitting between them. CDR3 length: 11 amino acids. CDR3 coding DNA: TGTGCCAGCAGGGGGCCGGGTGAAGCTTTCTTT. Translating it yields CASRGPGEAFF.

The chain is built from TRBV27 and TRBJ1-1; TRBD1 matches at 9 bases. Germline loops: CDR1 MNHEY, CDR2 SMNVEV (reference sequence). Trimming took 8 bases from V and 1 from J; bases not matched to a gene: 5. The CDR3 covers 14 residues. CDR3 DNA: TGTGCCAGCGGGACAGGGATAAGGAACACTGAAGCTTTCTTT. It specifies CASGTGIRNTEAFF.

This clone was picked up a small number of times. CDR3 residues: CASGRDRYNSNQPQHF. The CDR3 nucleotides read TGTGCCAGCGGAAGAGACAGGTACAATAGCAATCAGCCCCAGCATTTT. The gene calls are TRBV2 and TRBJ1-5; D perhaps matches TRBD1 (6 bases). The V gene's germline CDR1 is SNHLY and CDR2 FYNNEI. Trimming stripped 8 bases from V and 0 bases from J, with 17 bases between. This CDR3 comprises 16 residues.